A single sample is the source of the 21 T cell receptor beta chains below, sequenced in a study of T cell repertoires in cytomegalovirus infection. TCRdb re-called the reads through MiXCR, storing one row per CDR3 protein. The data show more than 400,000 distinct CDR3 sequences, about a quarter seen once. The sample was PBMCs. The receptor source for this set is a human donor in good health (CMV status not recorded). Some clones in this sample may be carry-over from other donors' samples.

This clonotype was seen ten or more times. V and J are TRBV7-2 and TRBJ2-2; tentatively, D is TRBD2 (6 bases). V was cut by 5 bases and J by 10 bases, with 17 bases left in between. The CDR3 runs to 14 residues. The germline gives CDR1 SGHTA, CDR2 FQGNSA. CDR3 nucleotides: TGTGCCAGCAGCCGGGACTCCGCGCCCGCGGAGCTGTTTTTT. Protein sequence: CASSRDSAPAELFF.

This clonotype was detected only a few times. The chain couples TRBV15 to TRBJ2-5; 8 bases agree with TRBD1. This CDR3 comprises 15 residues. V lost 0 bases to trimming and J lost 5 bases; unmatched junction nucleotides: 5. CDR1 is LNHNV, CDR2 YYDKDF, per germline (reference sequence). In DNA form, the CDR3 reads TGTGCCACCAGCAGAGAGGCAGGGGGCAGGGAGACCCAGTACTTC. Residues: CATSREAGGRETQYF. Based on the CDR3 plus reference TRBV15 and TRBJ2-5, the full variable domain is DAMVIQNPRYQVTQFGKPVTLSCSQTLNHNVMYWYQQKSSQAPKLLFHYYDKDFNNEADTPDNFQSRRPNTSFCFLDIRSPGLGDTAMYLCATSREAGGRETQYFGPGTRLLVL.

A word on this clonotype: Since the CDR3 does not end with the conserved phenylalanine or tryptophan, this likely comes from a read error. The V and J genes are TRBV7-2 and TRBJ1-1, with D unresolved. V lost 2 bases and J 8 bases, leaving 9 bases between the germline ends. Germline assignment: CDR1 SGHTA and CDR2 FQGNSA. The CDR3 is made up of 12 amino acids. CDR3: CASSLNRQEAFS. For the CDR3, the DNA is TGTGCCAGCAGCTTAAATCGGCAAGAAGCTTTCTCT.

This clonotype was recorded at least ten times. The rearrangement uses TRBV7-2 and TRBJ2-1, with 7 bases that match TRBD2. This CDR3 comprises 14 residues. The V gene's germline CDR1 is SGHTA and CDR2 FQGNSA. The V segment lost 4 bases and the J segment 4 bases; nucleotides outside the gene matches: 4. This chain's CDR3 is CASSSAGEYNEQFF. CDR3 nucleotides: TGTGCCAGCAGCTCTGCGGGAGAGTACAATGAGCAGTTCTTC.

The table lists this clonotype with many counts. The chain employs TRBV7-9 and TRBJ2-3, with no clear D. Germline CDR1 reads SEHNR; CDR2 reads FQNEAQ (reference sequence). Trimming pared 4 bases from V and 1 base from J, leaving 15 bases between. The CDR3 totals 16 residues. CDR3 protein: CASSSDAFFGTDTQYF. As DNA, the CDR3 is TGTGCCAGCAGCTCGGACGCATTTTTCGGCACAGATACGCAGTATTTT.

Only a few counts were recorded for this clonotype. The rearrangement links TRBV28 to TRBJ1-1; D not resolved. Germline lookup yields CDR1 MDHEN and CDR2 SYDVKM. Trimming pared 1 base from V and 2 bases from J, leaving 11 bases between. There are 15 residues in the CDR3. The CDR3 protein is CASSLYGGYNTEAFF. In DNA, the CDR3 is TGTGCCAGCAGTTTATATGGCGGGTATAACACTGAAGCTTTCTTT.

This clonotype occurred many times. The rearrangement uses TRBV12-3 or TRBV12-4 and TRBJ1-1, with 7 bases identical to TRBD1. The J segment lost 10 bases and the V segment lost 1 base, leaving 3 bases of the junction unmatched. The CDR3 spans 12 residues. The CDR3 reads CASSLVWTGAFF. The CDR3 DNA is TGTGCCAGCAGTTTAGTTTGGACAGGAGCTTTCTTT.

This clonotype was observed a handful of times. This chain links TRBV2 with TRBJ1-1; D possibly corresponds to TRBD1 (5 bases). Germline CDR1 is SNHLY and CDR2 is FYNNEI. V lost 7 bases and J 6 bases, leaving 18 bases between the germline ends. The CDR3 totals 14 residues. CDR3 region: CASKGPPAGAEAFF. DNA for the CDR3: TGTGCCAGCAAAGGCCCCCCGGCGGGGGCTGAAGCTTTCTTT.

This clonotype was found a few times. The chain combines TRBV10-2 with TRBJ1-5, with D uncertain. Trimming removed 3 bases at V and 3 bases at J, with 9 bases between. Germline V gives CDR1 WSHSY, CDR2 SAAADI. The CDR3 runs to 14 residues. CDR3 sequence: CASSDPGSNQPQHF. The CDR3 coding sequence is TGCGCCAGCAGTGACCCCGGATCCAATCAGCCCCAGCATTTT.

The chain links TRBV20-1 to TRBJ2-1; 13 nucleotides match TRBD2. Germline V gene lookup returns CDR1 DFQATT and CDR2 SNEGSKA (reference sequence). Trimming removed 6 bases from V and 4 bases from J; junction bases left unmatched: 3. The CDR3 extends over 14 amino acids. The CDR3 loop reads CSAPGLAGYNEQFF. The CDR3 bases are TGCAGTGCGCCGGGACTAGCGGGATACAATGAGCAGTTCTTC.

The chain joins TRBV12-3 or TRBV12-4 to TRBJ2-5, with 9 bases matching TRBD2. This CDR3 is built from 16 residues. V trimming: 2 bases; J trimming: 2 bases; junction bases outside the gene matches: 6. CDR3 residues: CASSLQAGGNQETQYF. The CDR3, as DNA: TGTGCCAGCAGTTTACAAGCGGGAGGTAATCAAGAGACCCAGTACTTC.

This chain connects TRBV27 to TRBJ2-7; TRBD2 agrees at 9 bases. The CDR3 covers 15 residues. Trimming cost V 3 bases and J 5 bases; bases outside gene matches: 8. Looked up from germline, CDR1 is MNHEY and CDR2 is SMNVEV (reference sequence). The chain's CDR3 is CASSLVAGGIHEQYV. In DNA, the CDR3 is TGTGCCAGCAGTTTGGTCGCGGGAGGGATTCACGAGCAGTACGTC.

The chain couples TRBV20-1 to TRBJ2-1, with D possibly TRBD2 on 6 matching bases. V was clipped by 5 bases and J by 13 bases, with 21 bases between them. Germline CDR1 and CDR2: DFQATT and SNEGSKA (reference sequence). The CDR3 has 13 residues. The CDR3 protein is CSAGHERAINQFF. Written as DNA, the CDR3 is TGCAGTGCTGGCCATGAGCGGGCCATCAACCAGTTCTTC.

This clonotype showed up just a few times. V usage is TRBV6-1 and J usage is TRBJ2-7; 11 nucleotides agree with TRBD2. The germline V gene has CDR1 MNHNS and CDR2 SASEGT. This CDR3 spans 15 amino acids. Trimming at V came to 6 bases and at J to 1 base, leaving 5 bases not matched to a gene. DNA of the CDR3: TGTGCCAGCAGGACCGGGACTAGCGGATCCTACGAGCAGTACGTC. Its protein is CASRTGTSGSYEQYV.

The rearrangement links TRBV28 to TRBJ2-3; TRBD2 is a possible D gene (6 bases). The CDR3 is 15 residues long. The ends were cut back, 6 bases at V and 7 bases at J, with 20 bases in the middle. Germline V gives CDR1 MDHEN, CDR2 SYDVKM. Here the CDR3 DNA reads TGTGCCAGCAGCTCTGGAGGGGCCAGGTCGAATACGCAGTATTTT. This codes for CASSSGGARSNTQYF.

This clonotype was counted ten times or more. The CDR3 nucleotides read TGTGCCAGCAGCTTAGAACCAGCGATAAACACTGAAGCTTTCTTT. Translating it yields CASSLEPAINTEAFF. The gene calls are TRBV7-8 and TRBJ1-1; D unresolved. The CDR3 has 15 amino acids. In germline, CDR1 is SGHVS, CDR2 FQNEAQ. Trimming removed 1 base at V and 2 bases at J, with 11 bases between.

This rearrangement joins TRBV7-2 to TRBJ1-4, with D maybe TRBD1 (5 bases). The CDR3 length is 14 residues. The germline CDR1 and CDR2 sequences are SGHTA and FQGNSA. The V gene lost 6 bases and the J gene lost 4 bases, with 12 bases spanning the gap. As DNA, the CDR3 is TGTGCCAGCAGACGGGGACTCTTTAATGAAAAACTGTTTTTT. Protein sequence: CASRRGLFNEKLFF.

This clonotype appeared a few times. The V call is TRBV7-9, the J call TRBJ1-4; 10 bases line up with TRBD1. The CDR3 consists of 16 residues. Trimming at V came to 5 bases and at J to 7 bases, leaving 10 bases not matched to a gene. CDR1 and CDR2 from the germline V gene are SEHNR and FQNEAQ (reference sequence). CDR3 nucleotide sequence: TGTGCCAGCAGCCAACCGGGACAGGGGTGGGTTGAAAAACTGTTTTTT. Encoded protein: CASSQPGQGWVEKLFF.

This chain links TRBV18 with TRBJ2-7, with TRBD2 matching 9 bases. CDR1 and CDR2 from the germline V gene are KGHSH and LQKENI. V was clipped by 2 bases and J by 1 base; unmatched bases: 3. The CDR3 is made up of 15 amino acids. Here the CDR3 reads CASSPSAGGSYEQYV. The CDR3, as DNA: TGTGCCAGCTCACCATCAGCGGGGGGTTCCTACGAGCAGTACGTC.

This clonotype was detected a few times. The gene calls are TRBV12-3 or TRBV12-4 and TRBJ2-3, with 8 bases fitting TRBD2. Losses at the gene ends were 7 bases for V and 4 bases for J; bases not matched to a gene: 13. This CDR3 comprises 16 residues. CDR3 amino acids: CASTLRSGSIADTQYF. CDR3 DNA: TGTGCCAGCACCCTGAGGAGCGGGAGTATCGCAGATACGCAGTATTTT.

The V and J genes are TRBV24-1 and TRBJ2-1; TRBD2 matches at 11 bases. Per germline, CDR1 KGHDR and CDR2 SFDVKD. Trimming cost V 3 bases and J 6 bases; bases outside gene matches: 6. The CDR3 extends over 16 amino acids. CDR3 amino acids: CATSDGSGRARNEQFF. CDR3 sequence (DNA): TGTGCCACCAGTGATGGTAGCGGGAGGGCCCGCAATGAGCAGTTCTTC.